The clone carrying this T cell receptor beta chain came up many times. CDR3 length: 15 amino acids. Germline CDR1 and CDR2: SGDLS and YYNGEE. V gave up 3 bases and J gave up 0 bases, with 9 bases separating them. Regarding time point: after trial treatment. This sample's treatment: LDRT plus nivolumab, ipilimumab, low-dose cyclophosphamide and aspirin (RACIN trial). The therapy administered to donors comprised nivolumab, ipilimumab, aspirin, low-dose cyclophosphamide and low-dose radiotherapy. TRAV- and TRBV-specific primers were used for first-strand cDNA, which covered alpha and beta chains. Amplification, which lasted about 20 PCR cycles, used a constant-region primer and V-primer adapter to amplify TCRs. In vitro transcription was used to amplify the isolated mRNA. TCRdb recomputed calls from the reads with MiXCR, one row per CDR3 protein. Seen here are some 38,000 distinct CDR3 sequences, roughly 20% observed once, and the top ten hold about 8.3%.

The sample comes from a study of low-dose radiotherapy and immunotherapy resistance in tumors. As for the study in general: Patients were on oral aspirin 300 mg taken daily for four cycles from cycle 1 day 1.

This receptor was obtained from a female donor with ovarian cancer. The chain is built from TRBV9 and TRBJ2-2, with a possible D match to TRBD1 (6 bases). The specimen comprised PBMCs, sampled after low-dose radiotherapy plus immunotherapy. CDR3: CASSAGTTNTGELFF. The CDR3, as DNA: TGTGCCAGCAGCGCCGGGACAACGAACACCGGGGAGCTGTTTTTT.